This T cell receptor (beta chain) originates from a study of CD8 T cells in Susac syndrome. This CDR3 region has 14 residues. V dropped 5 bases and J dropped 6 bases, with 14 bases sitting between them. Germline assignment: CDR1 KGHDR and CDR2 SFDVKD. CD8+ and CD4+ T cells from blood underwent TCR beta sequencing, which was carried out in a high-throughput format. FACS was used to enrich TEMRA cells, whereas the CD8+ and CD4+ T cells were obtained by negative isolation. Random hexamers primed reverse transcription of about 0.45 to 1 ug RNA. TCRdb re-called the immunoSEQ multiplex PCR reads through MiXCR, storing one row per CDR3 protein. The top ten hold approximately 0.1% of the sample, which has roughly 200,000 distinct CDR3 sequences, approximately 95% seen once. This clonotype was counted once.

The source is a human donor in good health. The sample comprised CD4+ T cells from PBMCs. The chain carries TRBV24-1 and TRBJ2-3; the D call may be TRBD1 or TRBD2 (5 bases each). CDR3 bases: TGTGCCACCAGTGCCCCGGGGCCCGGGGATACGCAGTATTTT. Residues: CATSAPGPGDTQYF.